Below are 9 T cell receptor beta chains sequenced from a single sample in a study of CD8 T cells in ankylosing spondylitis. MiXCR was run by TCRdb on the 5' RACE reads, yielding one entry per CDR3 protein. The data hold under 30,000 distinct CDR3 sequences, with 7.9% observed a single time. Sequencing used blood. The receptor set was obtained from a male donor with ankylosing spondylitis or in good health (not recorded which).

This clonotype was observed at least ten times. This rearrangement joins TRBV12-3 or TRBV12-4 to TRBJ1-6; D unresolved. The CDR3 has 12 residues. V gave up 2 bases and J gave up 11 bases, with 7 bases separating them. In DNA form, the CDR3 reads TGTGCCAGCAGTTTACCCCTTGCACCCCTCCACTTT. Its translation is CASSLPLAPLHF.

At least ten counts were recorded for this clonotype. The chain is built from TRBV11-1 and TRBJ2-1; D gene ambiguous. Trimming cost V 4 bases and J 4 bases, with 8 bases left between them. The V gene's germline CDR1 is SGHAT and CDR2 FQDESV (reference sequence). The CDR3 is made up of 13 amino acids. The CDR3 region has the DNA TGTGCCAGCAGCTCACTGGGGTACAATGAGCAGTTCTTC. Protein sequence: CASSSLGYNEQFF.

In its sample, this clonotype was seen many times. This chain connects TRBV2 to TRBJ2-5, with D possibly being TRBD1 or TRBD2 (5 bases each). V lost 3 bases to trimming and J lost 7 bases, with 12 bases between them. Germline lookup yields CDR1 SNHLY and CDR2 FYNNEI. CDR3 length equals 13 residues. The CDR3 DNA reads TGTGCCAGCAGTGAGGGGTTGGGACGGACCCAGTACTTC. Protein sequence: CASSEGLGRTQYF.

The rearrangement joins TRBV5-6 to TRBJ2-2, with 9 positions matching TRBD1. V lost 3 bases and J lost 8; bases outside the gene matches: 5. There are 14 residues in the CDR3. Germline CDR1 is SGHDT and CDR2 is YYEEEE. As DNA, the CDR3 is TGTGCCAGCAGCTGGGGACAGGGCGTGGGGGAGCTGTTTTTT. It translates to CASSWGQGVGELFF.

This clonotype was seen at least ten times. J is TRBJ2-7 and V is TRBV28; D is perhaps TRBD2 (5 bases). CDR3 length: 16 amino acids. Germline V gene sequence: CDR1 MDHEN, CDR2 SYDVKM. The V end was cut by 3 bases, the J end by 0 bases, with 15 bases between. The CDR3 sequence is CASSFPLAGYSYEQYF. The CDR3 nucleotides are TGTGCCAGCAGTTTTCCTTTGGCGGGCTACTCCTACGAGCAGTACTTC. Based on the CDR3 plus reference TRBV28 and TRBJ2-7, the full variable domain is DVKVTQSSRYLVKRTGEKVFLECVQDMDHENMFWYRQDPGLGLRLIYFSYDVKMKEKGDIPEGYSVSREKKERFSLILESASTNQTSMYLCASSFPLAGYSYEQYFGPGTRLTVT.

The V and J genes are TRBV11-3 and TRBJ1-4; the D gene is possibly TRBD1 (6 bases). CDR3 size: 13 residues. Deletions cut 8 bases from V and 10 bases from J, with 17 bases between. Germline V gene sequence: CDR1 SGHNT, CDR2 YENEEA. The CDR3 loop is CASVSWGRGKLFF. As DNA, the CDR3 is TGTGCCAGCGTCTCGTGGGGGCGAGGAAAACTGTTTTTT.

This clonotype was found a few times. The V gene is TRBV4-2, the J gene TRBJ1-1; the D is unclear. This CDR3 region has 18 residues. V lost 4 bases, J lost 3 bases, and 24 bases lay in between. The V gene's germline CDR1 is LGHNA and CDR2 YNFKEQ. The CDR3 DNA sequence: TGTGCCAGCAGCCCCCCGTTCGGGAAGGAGGGTTGGGACACTGAAGCTTTCTTT. Its translation: CASSPPFGKEGWDTEAFF.

This chain uses TRBV10-2 with TRBJ2-1; 10 bases are shared with TRBD1. Germline values: CDR1 WSHSY, CDR2 SAAADI. The CDR3 loop spans 16 amino acids. Trimming removed 6 bases from V and 7 bases from J; junction bases left unmatched: 12. CDR3 nucleotides: TGCGCCAGCAGCCGGGGTTCGGGACAGGGGAAAAATGAGCAGTTCTTC. Translating it yields CASSRGSGQGKNEQFF.

This clonotype was seen more than once but under ten times. V gene TRBV12-3 or TRBV12-4 combines with J gene TRBJ2-6; D gene uncertain. CDR3 length equals 15 residues. V was cut by 2 bases and J by 0 bases, with 5 bases left in between. CDR3 DNA sequence: TGTGCCAGCAGTTTAATCGGCTCTGGGGCCAACGTCCTGACTTTC. It codes for CASSLIGSGANVLTF.